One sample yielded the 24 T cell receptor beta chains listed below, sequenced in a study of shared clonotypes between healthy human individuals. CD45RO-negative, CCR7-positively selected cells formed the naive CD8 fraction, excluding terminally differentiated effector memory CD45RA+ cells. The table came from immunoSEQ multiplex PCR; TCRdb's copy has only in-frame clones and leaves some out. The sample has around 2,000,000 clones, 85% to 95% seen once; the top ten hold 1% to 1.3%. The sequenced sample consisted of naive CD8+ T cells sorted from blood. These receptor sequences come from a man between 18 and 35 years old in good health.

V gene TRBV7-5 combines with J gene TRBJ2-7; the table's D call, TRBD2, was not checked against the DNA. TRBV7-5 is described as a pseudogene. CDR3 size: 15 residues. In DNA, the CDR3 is TGTGCCAGAAGCTTAGCGACTAGCGGGAGCCGCGAGCAGTACTTC. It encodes CARSLATSGSREQYF.

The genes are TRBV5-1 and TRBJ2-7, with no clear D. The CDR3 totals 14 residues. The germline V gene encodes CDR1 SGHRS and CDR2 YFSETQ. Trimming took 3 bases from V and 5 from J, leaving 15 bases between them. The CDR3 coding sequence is TGCGCCAGCAGCTGGGCTAGTAAACTGGACGAGCAGTACTTC. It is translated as CASSWASKLDEQYF.

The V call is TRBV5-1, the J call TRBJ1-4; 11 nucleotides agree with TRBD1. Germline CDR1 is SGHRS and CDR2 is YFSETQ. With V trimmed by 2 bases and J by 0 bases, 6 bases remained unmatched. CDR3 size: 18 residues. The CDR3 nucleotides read TGCGCCAGCAGCTTCCTCGGACAGGGGGCGCCAACTAATGAAAAACTGTTTTTT. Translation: CASSFLGQGAPTNEKLFF.

CDR3 nucleotide sequence: TGTGCCAGCAGTCATTGGGGGGAGGGGGAGACCCAGTACTTC. Translation gives CASSHWGEGETQYF. The chain employs TRBV6-5 and TRBJ2-5; 7 nucleotides match TRBD2. CDR1 is MNHEY and CDR2 is SVGAGI in the germline V gene. The CDR3 contains 14 residues. J lost 5 bases, V lost 5 bases, and 8 bases had no gene match.

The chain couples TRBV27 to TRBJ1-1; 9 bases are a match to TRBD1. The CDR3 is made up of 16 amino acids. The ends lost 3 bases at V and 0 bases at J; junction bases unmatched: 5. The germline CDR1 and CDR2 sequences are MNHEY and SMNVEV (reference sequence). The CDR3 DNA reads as TGTGCCAGCAGTTTTTCAGGACAGGGGCTGAACACTGAAGCTTTCTTT. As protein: CASSFSGQGLNTEAFF.

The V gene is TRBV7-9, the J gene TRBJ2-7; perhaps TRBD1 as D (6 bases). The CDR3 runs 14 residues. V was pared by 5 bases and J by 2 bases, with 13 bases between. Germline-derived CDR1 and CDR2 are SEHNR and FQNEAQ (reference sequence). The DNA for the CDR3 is TGTGCCAGCAGCCCAAACGACAGGCCCTACGAGCAGTACTTC. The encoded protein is CASSPNDRPYEQYF.

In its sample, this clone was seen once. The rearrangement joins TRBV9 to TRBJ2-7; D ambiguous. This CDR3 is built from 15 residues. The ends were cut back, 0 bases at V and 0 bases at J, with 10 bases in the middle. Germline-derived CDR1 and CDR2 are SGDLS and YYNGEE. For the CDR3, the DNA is TGTGCCAGCAGCGTAGGCTCGTTAAGCTCCTACGAGCAGTACTTC. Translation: CASSVGSLSSYEQYF.

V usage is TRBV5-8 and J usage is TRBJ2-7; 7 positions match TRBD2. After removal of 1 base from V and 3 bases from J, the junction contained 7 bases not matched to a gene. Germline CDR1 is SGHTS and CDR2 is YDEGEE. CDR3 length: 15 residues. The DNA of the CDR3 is TGTGCCAGCAGCTTGATGCGGGGGTTAAACTACGAGCAGTACTTC. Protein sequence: CASSLMRGLNYEQYF.

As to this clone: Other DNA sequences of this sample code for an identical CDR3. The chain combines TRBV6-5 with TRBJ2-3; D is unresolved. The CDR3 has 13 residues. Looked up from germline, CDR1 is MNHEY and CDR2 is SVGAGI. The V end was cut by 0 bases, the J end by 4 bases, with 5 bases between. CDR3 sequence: CASSYSYADTQYF. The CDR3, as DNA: TGTGCCAGCAGTTACTCCTACGCAGATACGCAGTATTTT.

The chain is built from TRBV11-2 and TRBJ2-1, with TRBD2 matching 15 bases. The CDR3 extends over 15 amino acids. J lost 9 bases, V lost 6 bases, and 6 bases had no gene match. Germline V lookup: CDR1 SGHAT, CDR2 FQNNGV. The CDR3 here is CASSWTSGRAGEQFF. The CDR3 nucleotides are TGTGCCAGCAGTTGGACTAGCGGGAGGGCCGGTGAGCAGTTCTTC.

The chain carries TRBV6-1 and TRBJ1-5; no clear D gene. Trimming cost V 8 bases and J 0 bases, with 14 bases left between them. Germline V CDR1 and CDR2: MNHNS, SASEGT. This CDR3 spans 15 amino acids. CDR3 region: CASGPRDYSNQPQHF. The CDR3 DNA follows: TGTGCCAGCGGACCACGGGATTATAGCAATCAGCCCCAGCATTTT.

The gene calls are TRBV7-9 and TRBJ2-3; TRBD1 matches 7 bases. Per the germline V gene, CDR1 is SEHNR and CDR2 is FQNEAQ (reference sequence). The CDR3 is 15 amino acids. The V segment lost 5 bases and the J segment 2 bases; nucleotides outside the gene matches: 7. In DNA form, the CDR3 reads TGTGCCAGCAGCCCCACAGGGGATAACACAGATACGCAGTATTTT. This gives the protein CASSPTGDNTDTQYF.

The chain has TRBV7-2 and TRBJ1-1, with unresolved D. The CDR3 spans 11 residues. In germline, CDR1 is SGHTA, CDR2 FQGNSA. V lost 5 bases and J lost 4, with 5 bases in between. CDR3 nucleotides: TGTGCCAGCAGCGTAGGCACTGAAGCTTTCTTT. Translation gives CASSVGTEAFF. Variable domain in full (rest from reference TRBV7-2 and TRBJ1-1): GAGVSQSPSNKVTEKGKDVELRCDPISGHTALYWYRQSLGQGLEFLIYFQGNSAPDKSGLPSDRFSAERTGGSVSTLTIQRTQQEDSAVYLCASSVGTEAFFGQGTRLTVV.

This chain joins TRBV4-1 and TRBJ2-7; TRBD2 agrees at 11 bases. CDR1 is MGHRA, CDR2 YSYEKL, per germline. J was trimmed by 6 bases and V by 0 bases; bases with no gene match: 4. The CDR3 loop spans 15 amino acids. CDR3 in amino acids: CASSQELAGVAEQYF. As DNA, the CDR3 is TGCGCCAGCAGCCAAGAACTAGCGGGAGTTGCCGAGCAGTACTTC.

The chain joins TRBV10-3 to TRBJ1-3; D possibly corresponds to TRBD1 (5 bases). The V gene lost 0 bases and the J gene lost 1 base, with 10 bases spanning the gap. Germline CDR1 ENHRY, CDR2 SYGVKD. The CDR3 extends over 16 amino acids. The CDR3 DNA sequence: TGTGCCATCAGTGAGTCAGTTGCAGGGTCTGGAAACACCATATATTTT. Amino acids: CAISESVAGSGNTIYF.

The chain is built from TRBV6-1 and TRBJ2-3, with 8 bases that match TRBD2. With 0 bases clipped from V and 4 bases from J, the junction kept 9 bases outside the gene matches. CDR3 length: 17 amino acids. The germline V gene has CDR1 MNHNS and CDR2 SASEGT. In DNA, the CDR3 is TGTGCCAGCAGTGAAGCGGCCGGGACTAGGTGGTCAGATACGCAGTATTTT. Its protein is CASSEAAGTRWSDTQYF.

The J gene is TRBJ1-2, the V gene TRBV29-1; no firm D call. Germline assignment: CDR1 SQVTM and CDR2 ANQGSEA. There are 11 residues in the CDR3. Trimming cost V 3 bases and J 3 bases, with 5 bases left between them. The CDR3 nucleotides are TGCAGCGTTGAGAAGGACTATGGCTACACCTTC. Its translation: CSVEKDYGYTF.

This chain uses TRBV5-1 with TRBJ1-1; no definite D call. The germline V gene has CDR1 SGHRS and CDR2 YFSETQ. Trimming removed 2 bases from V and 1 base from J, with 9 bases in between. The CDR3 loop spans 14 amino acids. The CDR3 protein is CASSFGRSNTEAFF. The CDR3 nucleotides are TGCGCCAGCAGCTTCGGCCGTTCGAACACTGAAGCTTTCTTT.

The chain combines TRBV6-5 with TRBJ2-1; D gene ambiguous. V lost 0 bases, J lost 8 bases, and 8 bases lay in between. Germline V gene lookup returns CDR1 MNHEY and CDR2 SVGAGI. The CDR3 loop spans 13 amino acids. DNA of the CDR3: TGTGCCAGCAGTTACTCTGAGAGCTATGAGCAGTTCTTC. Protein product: CASSYSESYEQFF.

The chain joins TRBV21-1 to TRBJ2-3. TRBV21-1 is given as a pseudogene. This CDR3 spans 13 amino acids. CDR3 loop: CASSKASTDTQYF. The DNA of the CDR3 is TGTGCCAGCAGCAAAGCCAGCACAGATACGCAGTATTTT.

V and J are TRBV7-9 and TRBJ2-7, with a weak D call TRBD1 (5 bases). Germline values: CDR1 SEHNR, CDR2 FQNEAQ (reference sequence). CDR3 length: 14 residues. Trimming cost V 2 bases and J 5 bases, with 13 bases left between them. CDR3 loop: CASSLLAGRNEQYF. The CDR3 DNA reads TGTGCCAGCAGCTTATTGGCAGGGCGTAACGAGCAGTACTTC.

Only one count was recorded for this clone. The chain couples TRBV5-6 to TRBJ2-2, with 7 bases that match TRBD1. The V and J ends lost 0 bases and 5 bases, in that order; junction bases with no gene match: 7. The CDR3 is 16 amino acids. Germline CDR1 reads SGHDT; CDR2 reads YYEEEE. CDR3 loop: CASSLGQGEWTGELFF. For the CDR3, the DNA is TGTGCCAGCAGCTTGGGACAGGGCGAATGGACCGGGGAGCTGTTTTTT.

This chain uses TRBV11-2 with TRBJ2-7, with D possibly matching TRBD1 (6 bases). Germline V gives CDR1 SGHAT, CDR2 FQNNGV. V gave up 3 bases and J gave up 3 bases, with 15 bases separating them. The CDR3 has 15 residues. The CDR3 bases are TGTGCCAGCAGCTTCGTCTCAGGGGATAACTACGAGCAGTACTTC. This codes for CASSFVSGDNYEQYF.

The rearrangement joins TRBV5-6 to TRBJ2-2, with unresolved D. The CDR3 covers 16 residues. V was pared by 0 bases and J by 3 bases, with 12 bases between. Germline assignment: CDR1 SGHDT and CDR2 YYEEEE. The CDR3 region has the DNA TGTGCCAGCAGCTTGGTAGCACCCATGGACACCGGGGAGCTGTTTTTT. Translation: CASSLVAPMDTGELFF. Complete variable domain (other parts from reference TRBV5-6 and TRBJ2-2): DAGVTQSPTHLIKTRGQQVTLRCSPKSGHDTVSWYQQALGQGPQFIFQYYEEEERQRGNFPDRFSGHQFPNYSSELNVNALLLGDSALYLCASSLVAPMDTGELFFGEGSRLTVL.